A few counts support the clone carrying this TCR beta chain. This specimen belongs to a study of T-cell memory formation after mild COVID-19. Via MiXCR, TCRdb re-called the 5' RACE reads, giving one row per CDR3 protein. The sample yields about 57,000 distinct CDR3 sequences, 9.5% to 15% seen once. V gave up 6 bases and J gave up 7 bases, with 15 bases separating them. The CDR3 consists of 13 residues. Sequencing was carried out using PBMCs or a T cell subset sorted from them (not recorded which). The TCR sequence derives from a man between 18 and 29 years old who had mild COVID-19 (a few samples of this study predate the infection). Cell type and time point are not known. The chain links TRBV12-3 or TRBV12-4 to TRBJ1-2, with D perhaps TRBD1 (5 bases). CDR3 sequence: CASRDTALGGYTF. The CDR3 nucleotides read TGTGCCAGCAGGGACACCGCCCTAGGTGGCTACACCTTC.